Listed below are T cell receptor beta chains from one sample, sequenced in a study of blood T cell repertoires in COVID-19. TCRdb keeps only in-frame clones here, not all; method: immunoSEQ multiplex PCR. The sample records over 85,000 clones, about 80% being singletons. Sequences were obtained from peripheral blood. The source of these receptors is a woman older than 75 with acute or convalescent COVID-19. CDR3s include the opening cysteine and the closing phenylalanine or tryptophan. D genes are given only for firm matches. Expanded clones get a size class; other rows say once, few or many, or leave the size out.

J,D,size,V,CDR3,DNA
TRBJ1-2,-,once,TRBV7-2,CASSLASYGYTF,TGTGCCAGCAGCTTAGCGAGCTATGGCTACACCTTC
TRBJ2-2,TRBD1,few,TRBV12-3/TRBV12-4,CACNDRVTGELFF,TGTGCCTGCAACGACAGGGTTACCGGGGAGCTGTTTTTT
TRBJ1-2,TRBD1,-,TRBV7-9,CASSLGGTVPYGYTF,TGTGCCAGCAGCTTAGGGGGGACAGTACCCTACGGCTACACCTTC
TRBJ2-1,TRBD2,-,TRBV6-5,CASRRGLGNVVVF,TGTGCCAGCAGGCGCGGACTAGGTAATGTGGTGGTCTTC
TRBJ2-5,-,-,TRBV27,CASSPTGRGTQYF,TGTGCCAGCAGTCCCACGGGGCGGGGGACCCAGTACTTC
TRBJ2-5,-,few,TRBV7-2,CASSFRAETQYF,TGTGCCAGCAGCTTCCGAGCAGAGACCCAGTACTTC
TRBJ1-4,TRBD1,-,TRBV30,CAWRPPDRGAEKLFF,TGTGCCTGGAGGCCCCCGGACAGGGGGGCTGAAAAACTGTTTTTT
TRBJ1-2,-,-,TRBV5-1,CASSFGLGDYGYTF,TGCGCCAGCAGCTTTGGTCTCGGGGACTATGGCTACACCTTC
TRBJ1-2,-,-,TRBV10-3,CAISEAGAPYGYTF,TGTGCCATCAGTGAGGCGGGGGCCCCCTACGGCTACACCTTC
TRBJ2-7,TRBD1,-,TRBV6-2/TRBV6-3,CASSRTGNPYEQYF,TGTGCCAGCAGCAGGACAGGGAATCCCTACGAGCAGTACTTC
TRBJ2-2,TRBD2,-,TRBV5-1,CASSLGGSGIGTGELFF,TGCGCCAGCAGCTTGGGGGGTAGCGGGATCGGCACCGGGGAGCTGTTTTTT
TRBJ1-5,-,few,TRBV6-5,CASRASYSNQPQHF,TGTGCCAGCAGGGCCAGTTATAGCAATCAGCCCCAGCATTTT
TRBJ1-4,-,-,TRBV3-1/TRBV3-2,CASRPGGATNEKLFF,TGTGCCAGCAGGCCCGGGGGTGCGACTAATGAAAAACTGTTTTTT
TRBJ1-1,-,-,TRBV5-1,CASSLDVLGGDTEAFF,TGCGCCAGCAGCTTGGATGTCTTGGGGGGTGACACTGAAGCTTTCTTT
TRBJ2-2,-,-,TRBV7-3,CASSFDAEGELFF,TGTGCCAGCAGCTTCGACGCGGAGGGGGAGCTGTTTTTT
TRBJ1-2,TRBD1,-,TRBV18,CASSPRTGPNYGYTF,TGTGCCAGCTCACCTCGGACAGGGCCTAACTATGGCTACACCTTC
TRBJ1-3,-,-,TRBV5-4,CASSLERGNTIYF,TGTGCCAGCAGCTTGGAACGGGGAAACACCATATATTTT
TRBJ2-2,TRBD2,-,TRBV4-3,CATASSGNTGELFF,TGCGCCACCGCTTCTAGCGGTAACACCGGGGAGCTGTTTTTT
TRBJ2-7,TRBD2,-,TRBV18,CATTTTSGGYEQYF,TGTGCCACAACCACCACTAGCGGGGGCTACGAGCAGTACTTC
TRBJ1-5,-,few,TRBV18,CASSPRPAVLDNQPQHF,TGTGCCAGCTCACCACGCCCAGCGGTTTTGGACAATCAGCCCCAGCATTTT
TRBJ2-1,-,-,TRBV5-1,CASSSLPTRGSYNEQFF,TGCGCCAGCAGCTCCCTACCGACTAGAGGGTCCTACAATGAGCAGTTCTTC
TRBJ1-2,TRBD1,few,TRBV4-2,CASSRGTGGDGYTF,TGTGCCAGCAGCCGGGGGACAGGGGGCGATGGCTACACCTTC
TRBJ2-1,-,-,TRBV27,CASSRVGNEQFF,TGTGCCAGCAGCAGGGTAGGGAATGAGCAGTTCTTC
TRBJ1-6,TRBD1,-,TRBV29-1,CSVGETGGNSPLHF,TGCAGCGTTGGTGAGACAGGGGGAAATTCACCCCTCCACTTT
TRBJ2-5,-,-,TRBV18,CASSDRATGETQYF,TGTGCCAGCTCAGACCGGGCCACAGGGGAGACCCAGTACTTC
TRBJ1-2,-,few,TRBV6-5,CASSLVRADGYTF,TGTGCCAGCAGTCTAGTCAGGGCTGATGGCTACACCTTC
TRBJ1-1,TRBD1,-,TRBV3-1/TRBV3-2,CASSPTGDTEAFF,TGTGCCAGCAGTCCCACAGGGGACACTGAAGCTTTCTTT
TRBJ2-1,TRBD2,-,TRBV18,CASSPPISGRSYNEQFF,TGTGCCAGCTCACCACCGATTAGCGGGAGGTCCTACAATGAGCAGTTCTTC
TRBJ1-6,TRBD1,-,TRBV27,CASSTVGTDFNSPLHF,TGTGCCAGCAGTACCGTCGGGACAGACTTTAATTCACCCCTCCACTTT
TRBJ2-3,TRBD2,once,TRBV3-1/TRBV3-2,CASSPATSGGADTQYF,TGTGCCAGCAGTCCTGCGACTAGCGGGGGAGCAGATACGCAGTATTTT
TRBJ2-7,TRBD1,-,TRBV18,CASSPGQGPYEQYF,TGTGCCAGCTCACCGGGACAGGGGCCCTACGAGCAGTACTTC
TRBJ2-5,-,-,TRBV30,CAWSRGAEETQYF,TGTGCCTGGTCACGGGGGGCCGAGGAGACCCAGTACTTC
TRBJ2-1,-,-,TRBV6-5,CASSLDESSYNEQFF,TGTGCCAGCAGCCTAGACGAGAGCTCCTACAATGAGCAGTTCTTC
TRBJ2-1,-,once,TRBV28,CASLVGDSSYNEQFF,TGTGCCAGCCTGGTGGGGGACTCCTCCTACAATGAGCAGTTCTTC
TRBJ2-1,-,-,TRBV7-9,CASSQPGGAGTNEQFF,TGTGCCAGCAGCCAGCCGGGGGGCGCGGGGACCAATGAGCAGTTCTTC
TRBJ1-2,TRBD1,-,TRBV5-1,CASSLGTGTNYGYTF,TGCGCCAGCAGCTTAGGGACAGGTACTAACTATGGCTACACCTTC
TRBJ2-1,-,-,TRBV7-9,CASSLADGAYNEQFF,TGTGCCAGCAGCTTAGCGGACGGGGCCTACAATGAGCAGTTCTTC
TRBJ2-3,TRBD2,few,TRBV7-6,CASSLAGVAGDTQYF,TGTGCCAGCAGCTTAGCGGGAGTAGCGGGTGATACGCAGTATTTT
TRBJ2-5,TRBD2,-,TRBV11-3,CASSPGLAGSGGETQYF,TGTGCCAGCAGCCCGGGACTAGCGGGGAGTGGGGGAGAGACCCAGTACTTC
TRBJ1-1,-,-,TRBV10-2,CASSEYTNTEAFF,TGCGCCAGCAGTGAGTACACGAACACTGAAGCTTTCTTT
TRBJ2-1,-,-,TRBV28,CASSLGQSSYNEQFF,TGTGCCAGCAGTCTCGGACAGAGCTCCTACAATGAGCAGTTCTTC
TRBJ2-3,TRBD2,-,TRBV7-3,CASSLVPGTSGGAGLDTQYF,TGTGCCAGCAGCTTAGTCCCCGGGACTAGCGGGGGGGCCGGTCTAGATACGCAGTATTTT
TRBJ2-7,TRBD2,-,TRBV29-1,CSVAKRLAGGYEQYF,TGCAGCGTTGCCAAACGACTAGCGGGGGGTTACGAGCAGTACTTC